Below, 11 T cell receptor beta chains from the same sample are listed, as sequenced in a study of shared clonotypes between healthy human individuals. Libraries were prepared by immunoSEQ multiplex PCR; TCRdb keeps only in-frame clonotypes and omits some of them. The sample consists of 1,500,000 or so clones, around 97% of them appearing once. Material: naive CD4+ T cells sorted from blood. Subset noted: CD45RA+ positively selected. The receptors were gathered from a man aged 25-40 years in good health.

The V and J genes are TRBV27 and TRBJ2-1, with 9 bases aligning to TRBD2. Trimming took 5 bases from V and 2 from J; bases not matched to a gene: 10. Looked up from germline, CDR1 is MNHEY and CDR2 is SMNVEV (reference sequence). The CDR3 runs 17 residues. The CDR3 loop is CASSPQGAGGAYNEQFF. CDR3 in DNA: TGTGCCAGCAGTCCGCAGGGTGCGGGAGGGGCCTACAATGAGCAGTTCTTC.

This chain links TRBV25-1 with TRBJ2-7; perhaps TRBD1 as D (6 bases). The CDR3 consists of 15 residues. The V gene's germline CDR1 is MGHDK and CDR2 SYGVNS. Trimming stripped 9 bases from V and 2 bases from J, with 20 bases between. CDR3 protein: CASPLPGTRTYEQYF. As DNA, the CDR3 is TGTGCCAGTCCCCTCCCCGGGACACGGACCTACGAGCAGTACTTC.

The V and J genes are TRBV2 and TRBJ2-3; D possibly corresponds to TRBD2 (5 bases). This CDR3 has 13 amino acids. V was cut by 4 bases and J by 3 bases, with 8 bases left in between. The V gene's germline CDR1 is SNHLY and CDR2 FYNNEI. In nucleotides, the CDR3 is TGTGCCAGCAGTGTCCGGGAAACAGATACGCAGTATTTT. Amino acids: CASSVRETDTQYF.

This chain connects TRBV5-8 to TRBJ2-5; 7 bases agree with TRBD2. With V trimmed by 6 bases and J by 1 base, 3 bases remained unmatched. The CDR3 runs to 13 residues. Germline CDR1 reads SGHTS; CDR2 reads YDEGEE. Written as DNA, the CDR3 is TGTGCCAGCACCCGCGGGAGCCAAGAGACCCAGTACTTC. Its translation is CASTRGSQETQYF.

This chain joins TRBV5-5 and TRBJ1-5; 8 nucleotides line up with TRBD1. Germline V CDR1 and CDR2: SGHKS, YYEKEE (reference sequence). The CDR3 has 14 amino acids. V shed 4 bases and J 5 bases; nucleotides not matched to a gene: 5. Written as DNA, the CDR3 is TGTGCCAGCAGCACCGGACAGGGCGATCAGCCCCAGCATTTT. Translation gives CASSTGQGDQPQHF. The full variable domain, completed using reference TRBV5-5 and TRBJ1-5, is DAGVTQSPTHLIKTRGQQVTLRCSPISGHKSVSWYQQVLGQGPQFIFQYYEKEERGRGNFPDRFSARQFPNYSSELNVNALLLGDSALYLCASSTGQGDQPQHFGDGTRLSIL.

In its sample, this clone was seen once. V gene TRBV2 combines with J gene TRBJ1-5; no clear D gene. The CDR3 spans 12 residues. The V end was cut by 10 bases, the J end by 9 bases, with 16 bases between. Germline V gene lookup returns CDR1 SNHLY and CDR2 FYNNEI. CDR3 DNA: TGTGCCACAGGCCGCGAGATCGCGCCCCAGCATTTT. Translating it yields CATGREIAPQHF. Full variable domain (rest looked up from reference TRBV2 and TRBJ1-5): EPEVTQTPSHQVTQMGQEVILRCVPISNHLYFYWYRQILGQKVEFLVSFYNNEISEKSEIFDDQFSVERPDGSNFTLKIRSTKLEDSAMYFCATGREIAPQHFGDGTRLSIL.

The chain links TRBV5-1 to TRBJ1-1, with D unresolved. This CDR3 comprises 13 residues. Germline CDR1 reads SGHRS; CDR2 reads YFSETQ. V was shortened by 1 base and J by 3 bases, with 7 bases between the two germline ends. CDR3 loop: CASSLRIDTEAFF. The DNA for the CDR3 is TGCGCCAGCAGCTTGCGTATTGACACTGAAGCTTTCTTT.

V gene TRBV5-4 combines with J gene TRBJ1-3, with D uncertain. The CDR3 consists of 16 residues. Trimming stripped 0 bases from V and 0 bases from J, with 10 bases between. Germline assignment: CDR1 SGHNT and CDR2 YYREEE (reference sequence). The CDR3 region has the DNA TGTGCCAGCAGCTTGGGTCCGGGGATCTCTGGAAACACCATATATTTT. Translating it yields CASSLGPGISGNTIYF.

The count of this clone is one. The V and J genes are TRBV28 and TRBJ1-2; TRBD1 aligns across 10 bases. J was trimmed by 4 bases and V by 5 bases; bases with no gene match: 7. CDR1 is MDHEN and CDR2 is SYDVKM in the germline V gene. This CDR3 region has 15 residues. This CDR3 reads CASSRQGAQFYGYTF. CDR3 nucleotides: TGTGCCAGCAGTCGACAGGGGGCGCAGTTCTATGGCTACACCTTC.

This chain connects TRBV28 to TRBJ2-1; D perhaps matches TRBD1 (5 bases). The CDR3 is 13 amino acids. V dropped 6 bases and J dropped 4 bases, with 10 bases sitting between them. CDR1 is MDHEN, CDR2 SYDVKM, per germline. The CDR3 DNA reads as TGTGCCAGCAGCAAAAGACAGTACAATGAGCAGTTCTTC. It codes for CASSKRQYNEQFF.

The chain employs TRBV6-5 and TRBJ2-1, with D perhaps being TRBD1 or TRBD2 (6 bases each). From germline, CDR1 is MNHEY and CDR2 SVGAGI. V was trimmed by 6 bases and J by 5 bases, leaving 17 bases between them. The CDR3 sequence is 15 residues long. The CDR3 spells CASSINGGGNNEQFF. CDR3 sequence (DNA): TGTGCCAGCAGCATAAACGGGGGCGGAAACAATGAGCAGTTCTTC.